This TCR beta chain was recorded in a study of CD8 T cells in Susac syndrome. Germline-derived CDR1 and CDR2 are SQVTM and ANQGSEA. Trimming took 4 bases from V and 0 from J, leaving 12 bases between them. The CDR3 consists of 14 residues. RNA totalling roughly 0.45 to 1 ug underwent reverse transcription with random hexamers. TCRdb reprocessed the immunoSEQ multiplex PCR reads with MiXCR, giving one entry per CDR3 protein. Among 200,000 or so distinct CDR3 sequences listed, about 96% were seen once. The multiple sclerosis control cohort comprised treatment-naive individuals presenting with stable or active relapsing-remitting disease.

The TCR sequence derives from a human donor with multiple sclerosis. The chain links TRBV29-1 to TRBJ1-1; unclear D gene. Input material: CD4+ T cells from PBMCs. The CDR3 DNA is TGCAGCGTTGGACCAACTGATATGAACACTGAAGCTTTCTTT. Translation: CSVGPTDMNTEAFF.